This TCR beta chain was sequenced in a study of blood T cell repertoires in COVID-19. Overall study context: The United States, Italy and Spain provided the acute and convalescent COVID-19 samples. The cDNA or gDNA used as material had been derived from T cells, B-cell-depleted T cells, or PBMCs.

Per the original data handling: Scientists estimated how many nucleated cells there were by amplifying reference gene primers. This table comes from immunoSEQ multiplex PCR, and its TCRdb copy is limited to in-frame clones, with some not included. V and J calls and clone size come straight from that table; D and trimming were deduced from the DNA. The sample comprises approximately 500,000 clones, approximately 85% of which are singletons, and about 3.2% rests with the top ten. Germline V gene data show CDR1 as LGHDT and CDR2 as YNNKEL (reference sequence). Trimming took 10 bases from V and 3 from J, leaving 18 bases between them. The CDR3 contains 15 residues.

This sequence was found in a human donor in a cohort sampled during active COVID-19. What was sequenced was peripheral blood. V is TRBV3-1 (or the pseudogene TRBV3-2) and J is TRBJ2-2; tentative D call: TRBD1 (5 bases). The CDR3 region has the DNA TGTGCCACAAGTCCTTGGGGCGGCGACACCGGGGAGCTGTTTTTT. It specifies CATSPWGGDTGELFF.